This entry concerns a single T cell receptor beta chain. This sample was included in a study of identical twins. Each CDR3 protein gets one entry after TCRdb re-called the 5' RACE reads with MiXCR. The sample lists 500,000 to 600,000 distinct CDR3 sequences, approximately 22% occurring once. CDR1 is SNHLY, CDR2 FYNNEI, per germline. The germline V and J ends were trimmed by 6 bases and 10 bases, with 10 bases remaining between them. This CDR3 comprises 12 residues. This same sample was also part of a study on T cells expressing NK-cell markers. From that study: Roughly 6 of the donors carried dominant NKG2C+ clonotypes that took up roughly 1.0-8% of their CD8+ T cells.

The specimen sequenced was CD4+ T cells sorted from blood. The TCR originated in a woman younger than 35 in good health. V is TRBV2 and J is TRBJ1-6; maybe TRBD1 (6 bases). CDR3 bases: TGTGCCAGCAGACAGGGCTCCTCACCCCTCCACTTT. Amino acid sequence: CASRQGSSPLHF.